This TCR beta chain was sequenced during a study of shared clonotypes between healthy human individuals (dated by TCRdb to between 2020 and 2021). Concerning the study at large: The cohort included a few men and a couple of women between 18 and 49 years of age. For each donor, three plates each were used for CD4 naive and CD4 memory, two plates were used for CD8 naive, and one plate was used for CD8 memory. To estimate repertoire size and how much clonotype sharing occurs between individuals, the study deeply sequenced the blood TCR repertoires of about five healthy adults. To increase sequencing depth and limit assay-specific biases, TCR repertoire library preparation and sequencing were carried out by different laboratories using diverse techniques. Leukapheresis yielded between about 0.8 and 8.9 billion PBMCs per donor.

Paper-wide results and their limitations: Naive subsets generally had larger estimated clonotype richness than memory subsets. Incomplete sequencing was indicated by rarefaction of sorted-subset datasets, despite the large sequencing depth. Compared with non-shared clonotypes, the clonotypes found in all four sorted-subset donors had higher generation probabilities. About 5% of naive CD4, approximately 3.7% of naive CD8, approximately 2% of memory CD4, and approximately 0.4% of memory CD8 clonotypes were shared across several donors. The genetic and exposure-history diversity represented was limited by the small number of donors. Sampling was restricted to blood, and TCR repertoires in tissue are likely to differ from TCR repertoires in blood. Pairwise subsampling led to the expectation that sequencing depth would affect the degree of clonotype sharing among donors.

For this clone: Its antigen remains undetermined. No base qualities exist here, and no much larger clone lies one base off it.

TCR CDR3 regions were amplified from genomic DNA by multiplex PCR using the deep immunoSEQ assay. Extracted genomic DNA from each cell subset was spread evenly across all wells of several immunoSEQ 96-well plates, with each plate serving as a replicate. For sorted subsets, roughly 190 ng of genomic DNA, equivalent to roughly 33,000 T cell genomes, went into each replicate PCR. Purified libraries were measured with a Qubit 3.0 fluorometer, size-checked on a Bioanalyzer 2100, and measured again with the KAPA Library Quantification kit. Every immunoSEQ 96-well plate was sequenced on a dedicated single-read 150-cycle Illumina NextSeq 550 flow cell. The paper's data handling went like this. Because only junctional sequences without quality scores were contained in the immunoSEQ output, filtering matching that applied to full-length reads could not be performed. Sequences were annotated with PyIR, a Python wrapper for IgBLAST v1.9, using IMGT germline references to assign V/J genes and CDR3. Reads were removed for weak V/J assignments (E-value above 1e-6), missing CDR3, stop codons, out-of-frame junctions, or ambiguous translated residues. A V3J clonotype was defined by an identical inferred V gene, J gene, and CDR3 amino acid sequence. To compute the percentage overlap between repertoires, the number of shared unique clonotypes was divided by the size of the smaller repertoire. Repertoire richness was assessed with RTK rarefaction, the Chao1 estimator, and Recon v2.1 estimates of unobserved clonotypes. Generation probabilities for all TCRbeta clonotypes obtained by the gDNA method from several donors were computed using OLGA. Held by TCRdb, this immuneACCESS table contains in-frame sequences only and omits some clones. Under half of the omission traces to an unresolved V gene where checked; the cause of the rest is unknown. That table gives V, J and clone size, and the DNA gave D and trimming. The sample table holds about 2 million clones, of which roughly 94% were seen once. The ten top clones hold roughly 0.13% of the sample.

The donors were healthy, HIV-negative adults who had no recently reported acute infections or vaccinations. All donors were Caucasian adults living in Nashville, Tennessee, USA. CD4+ T cells were enriched by magnetic negative selection, after which naive cells were positively selected on CD45RA and the negative fraction was taken as the memory subset. Blood was collected by leukapheresis, and PBMCs were isolated by Ficoll-Histopaque density gradient centrifugation and then cryopreserved in liquid nitrogen vapor phase. Purity and quantity of every magnetically sorted T cell population were checked by analytical flow cytometry. Genomic DNA was isolated from every sorted fraction and measured by UV absorbance on a Nanodrop 2000c. The CDR3, cysteine through phenylalanine, is 14 amino acids long. This entry keeps only the CDR3 DNA: 42 bases, framed from base 1. Between the V and J ends, shortened by 0 bases and 6 bases respectively, the junction contains 12 bases. As encoded in the germline V gene, CDR1 is LGHNA while CDR2 is YSLEER.

The receptor's source is a man in his late teens or twenties in good health. Sequenced input: naive CD4+ T cells sorted from blood. The sample's cell subset or site label is to be understood as: CD45RA+ positively selected. The V and J genes are TRBV4-3 and TRBJ2-7; confidence is insufficient to name the D gene. CDR3 protein: CASSQDLTSAEQYF. DNA sequence: TGCGCCAGCAGCCAAGACCTTACGTCGGCCGAGCAGTACTTC.